This record covers a single TCR beta chain. It has no known antigen specificity. No per-base quality is available; no much larger clone lies one base away. The entry originates in a study of blood T cell repertoires in COVID-19 (TCRdb year 2020). A note on the overall study: Samples covering the acute and convalescent phases of COVID-19 were provided by collaborators in the United States, Italy and Spain. The material from the prospective study consisted of cDNA or gDNA derived from T cells, B-cell-depleted T cells, or PBMCs. Nearly every sample came with metadata listing a de-identified subject ID, COVID-19 status, age in years and sex. A freely available public database, intended as a resource for researchers studying the immune response to SARS-CoV-2, is where the repertoires were released. Deeply sampled blood TCRbeta repertoires from subjects exposed to, actively infected with, or recovered from COVID-19 were included in the dataset. Where available, HLA class I and class II types were taken from metadata supplied by the sample provider and were not determined by assay-based typing. Samples came from the ongoing ImmuneRACE study (first 160 participants) plus 1,254 subjects from 6 global collaborators.

The immunoSEQ Assay, a bias-controlled multiplex PCR, was used to amplify TCRbeta CDR3 regions from genomic DNA. Concerning the study's data processing: The number of nucleated cells in each sample was estimated by amplification of reference gene primers within the assay. To quantify the absolute abundance of each unique TCRbeta CDR3 rearrangement, sequence reads were collapsed and filtered. Productive Simpson clonality was computed per sample as the square root of Simpson's diversity index over productive rearrangements. TCRdb retrieved this table from immuneACCESS and kept in-frame rearrangements only. Not all clones are present; in checked studies, unresolved V genes account for under half, and no reason is known for the remainder. Clone size and V and J calls were adopted from that table, with D and trimming inferred from the DNA. Across this sample there are a few hundred thousand clones, with about 90% seen only once. In total, the top ten clones hold roughly a tenth of the sample.

Participants in the prospective study were aged 18 to 89 years, lived in 20 to 30 United States geographic areas, and enrolled through a virtual design. In the prospective study, participants were assigned to cohorts based on the clinical history participants reported in a screening survey and a study questionnaire. Recovered participants in ImmuneRACE Cohort 3 were defined by two consecutive negative NP/OP PCR tests, clearance by a healthcare professional, or resolution of symptoms. In the prospective study, whole blood, serum and a nasopharyngeal or oropharyngeal swab were collected from each participant by mobile phlebotomists. Participants in the prospective study had the option to provide additional blood draws and questionnaires over a 2-month period. Prospective study blood samples were shipped either frozen or at room temperature before DNA extraction. Trimming takes 1 base from V and 5 bases from J, and the germline ends sit 12 bases apart. CDR1 SGHTA and CDR2 FQGNSA are derived from the germline V gene. The CDR3, cysteine through phenylalanine, is 16 amino acids long. The retained sequence is limited to the CDR3, 48 bases, with the frame set at the first base.

Overall study outcomes, separate from this receptor: The quantity of clinical and demographic metadata differed by source and by participant and was supplied without curation.

The material sequenced was PBMCs or T cells enriched from blood (not recorded which). The V gene is TRBV7-2 and the J gene is TRBJ1-6, with no reliable assignment of the D segment. The receptor comes from a woman in her 30s who had recovered from COVID-19. The CDR3 region reads CASSLDSVADNSPLHF. Read as DNA, the sequence is TGTGCCAGCAGCTTAGATTCAGTAGCAGATAATTCACCCCTCCACTTT.